The 29 T cell receptor beta chains below come from one sample, sequenced in a study of shared clonotypes between healthy human individuals. Using immunoSEQ multiplex PCR, the repertoire was profiled, and TCRdb retains in-frame clones only, with some absent. The sample holds roughly 590,000 clones, just under 97% seen once. Only CD45RO-negative cells positively selected for CCR7 counted as naive CD8 cells, so terminally differentiated effector memory CD45RA+ cells were excluded. The specimen sequenced was naive CD8+ T cells sorted from blood. Receptors were obtained from a woman under 40 in good health.

J is TRBJ1-1 and V is TRBV19, with a possible D match to TRBD1 (6 bases). Germline V lookup: CDR1 LNHDA, CDR2 SQIVND (reference sequence). V shed 6 bases and J shed 4 bases, with 12 bases lying between them. This CDR3 is built from 13 residues. The CDR3 DNA is TGTGCCAGTAGGGACAGTGTTTTCACTGAAGCTTTCTTT. It codes for CASRDSVFTEAFF.

This chain connects TRBV10-2 to TRBJ2-7; no definite D call. V was trimmed by 1 base and J by 2 bases, leaving 6 bases between them. The CDR3 is 13 amino acids. CDR1 is WSHSY and CDR2 is SAAADI in the germline V gene. CDR3 protein: CASSEWVAYEQYF. The CDR3 DNA reads TGCGCCAGCAGTGAGTGGGTAGCCTACGAGCAGTACTTC.

The CDR3 region has the DNA TGTGCCTGGGGGGGGCCCTTGGCGTCCAAAAACATTCAGTACTTC. Protein sequence: CAWGGPLASKNIQYF. The rearrangement links TRBV30 to TRBJ2-4; D may match TRBD1 or TRBD2 (6 bases each). The germline gives CDR1 GTSNPN, CDR2 SVGIG (reference sequence). The CDR3 spans 15 residues. V was shortened by 5 bases and J by 2 bases, with 16 bases between the two germline ends. Full variable domain (outside the CDR3, taken from reference TRBV30 and TRBJ2-4): SQTIHQWPATLVQPVGSPLSLECTVEGTSNPNLYWYRQAAGRGLQLLFYSVGIGQISSEVPQNLSASRPQDRQFILSSKKLLLSDSGFYLCAWGGPLASKNIQYFGAGTRLSVL.

J is TRBJ1-1 and V is TRBV5-5; 9 bases are shared with TRBD1. Losses at the gene ends were 4 bases for V and 4 bases for J; bases not matched to a gene: 8. The CDR3 runs to 15 residues. CDR1 SGHKS and CDR2 YYEKEE come from the germline V gene (reference sequence). This chain's CDR3 is CASSTGQGPGTEAFF. CDR3 nucleotide sequence: TGTGCCAGCAGCACAGGACAGGGGCCGGGCACTGAAGCTTTCTTT.

The chain has TRBV12-5 and TRBJ2-5; D could derive from TRBD1 or TRBD2 (5 bases each). Gene TRBJ2-7 matches the end of the DNA better, so the J call may be wrong. Germline assignment: CDR1 LGHNT and CDR2 FRNRAP. The CDR3 has 16 residues. CDR3 region: CASGSIISRELDEQYF. CDR3 coding DNA: TGTGCTAGTGGTTCGATAATATCCAGGGAACTAGACGAGCAGTACTTC.

This sequence joins TRBV2 and TRBJ1-1, with D perhaps TRBD1 (5 bases). The length of the CDR3 is 16 residues. The germline CDR1 and CDR2 sequences are SNHLY and FYNNEI. V was cut by 0 bases and J by 3 bases, with 14 bases left in between. The CDR3 loop is CASSEAWPDSHTEAFF. CDR3 in DNA: TGTGCCAGCAGTGAAGCGTGGCCTGACAGTCACACTGAAGCTTTCTTT.

In this sample, this clone turned up once. The sample carries other DNA sequences with the same CDR3. The rearrangement links TRBV28 to TRBJ2-1; D unresolved. CDR1 MDHEN and CDR2 SYDVKM come from the germline V gene. The V and J ends lost 2 bases and 8 bases respectively, with 1 base between them. The CDR3 is 10 amino acids. The CDR3 nucleotides read TGTGCCAGCAGTTTAGATGAGCAGTTCTTC. This codes for CASSLDEQFF.

The rearrangement links TRBV9 to TRBJ2-2; 9 positions agree with TRBD2. Germline V CDR1 and CDR2: SGDLS, YYNGEE. CDR3 length equals 15 residues. The V segment lost 1 base and the J segment 6 bases; nucleotides outside the gene matches: 4. CDR3 sequence (DNA): TGTGCCAGCAGCGTATCCAGCGGGAGGTCCGGGGAGCTGTTTTTT. Its protein is CASSVSSGRSGELFF. Together with reference TRBV9 and TRBJ2-2, the CDR3 gives the full variable domain: DSGVTQTPKHLITATGQRVTLRCSPRSGDLSVYWYQQSLDQGLQFLIQYYNGEERAKGNILERFSAQQFPDLHSELNLSSLELGDSALYFCASSVSSGRSGELFFGEGSRLTVL.

The rearrangement uses TRBV27 and TRBJ1-2, with a tentative D call TRBD1 (5 bases). In germline, CDR1 is MNHEY, CDR2 SMNVEV (reference sequence). The ends were cut back, 6 bases at V and 8 bases at J, with 19 bases in the middle. This CDR3 comprises 14 residues. CDR3 in amino acids: CASSTLGGVRGYTF. The CDR3, as DNA: TGTGCCAGCAGCACATTGGGGGGGGTGCGAGGCTACACCTTC.

V usage is TRBV4-1 and J usage is TRBJ1-2, with a weak D call TRBD1 (6 bases). Trimming shortened V by 0 bases and J by 0 bases, and 14 bases separated the two germline ends. Germline CDR1 MGHRA, CDR2 YSYEKL. CDR3 size: 17 residues. The CDR3 bases are TGCGCCAGCAGCCAAGACTCTGCCGGGGGCTCTAACTATGGCTACACCTTC. Its protein product is CASSQDSAGGSNYGYTF.

J is TRBJ2-3 and V is TRBV7-2; D not resolved. The germline CDR1 and CDR2 sequences are SGHTA and FQGNSA. The CDR3 runs 16 residues. Trimming took 3 bases from V and 1 from J, leaving 14 bases between them. CDR3 coding DNA: TGTGCCAGCAGCTTGTCGGTATCCCTCGGCACAGATACGCAGTATTTT. It codes for CASSLSVSLGTDTQYF.

The V call is TRBV10-1, the J call TRBJ2-5; no clear D gene. CDR3 size: 14 residues. Trimming left V 4 bases short and J 0 bases short, with 9 bases between. Germline V gives CDR1 WNHNN, CDR2 SYGVQD (reference sequence). CDR3 protein: CASSARSYQETQYF. CDR3 DNA sequence: TGCGCCAGCAGTGCTCGGAGTTACCAAGAGACCCAGTACTTC.

The chain couples TRBV27 to TRBJ2-1; 13 bases match TRBD2. Unmatched junction bases numbered 5, after V lost 5 bases and J lost 4 bases. The length of the CDR3 is 16 residues. Looked up from germline, CDR1 is MNHEY and CDR2 is SMNVEV (reference sequence). This CDR3 reads CASSHGTSGNYNEQFF. In DNA, the CDR3 is TGTGCCAGCAGTCATGGGACTAGCGGGAATTACAATGAGCAGTTCTTC.

The rearrangement links TRBV27 to TRBJ1-1; D may be TRBD1 (6 bases). The CDR3 contains 12 residues. V lost 8 bases, J lost 5 bases, and 12 bases lay in between. Germline V gene lookup returns CDR1 MNHEY and CDR2 SMNVEV (reference sequence). The CDR3 protein is CASAGGRTEAFF. The CDR3 nucleotides read TGTGCCAGCGCCGGGGGCAGAACTGAAGCTTTCTTT.

Comments on this clone: Additional DNA sequences in this sample encode the identical CDR3. The chain has TRBV19 and TRBJ2-1; D uncertain. CDR3 size: 13 residues. Trimming removed 0 bases from V and 4 bases from J, with 4 bases in between. Germline V CDR1 and CDR2: LNHDA, SQIVND (reference sequence). The CDR3 bases are TGTGCCAGTAGTATAGACCCTTACAATGAGCAGTTCTTC. It codes for CASSIDPYNEQFF.

The chain is built from TRBV9 and TRBJ1-1; D unresolved. CDR3 size: 14 residues. Deletions cut 4 bases from V and 2 bases from J, with 12 bases between. The germline V gene has CDR1 SGDLS and CDR2 YYNGEE. The CDR3 DNA sequence: TGTGCCAGCAGCCTCGACGGGGAAAACACTGAAGCTTTCTTT. Translation gives CASSLDGENTEAFF.

The chain carries TRBV9 and TRBJ2-7; weak D call: TRBD2 (7 bases). The CDR3 totals 15 residues. Germline V gene lookup returns CDR1 SGDLS and CDR2 YYNGEE. The V end was cut by 4 bases, the J end by 3 bases, with 17 bases between. CDR3 sequence reads: CASSPEGGEFYEQYF. The CDR3 bases are TGTGCCAGCAGCCCCGAGGGGGGGGAATTCTACGAGCAGTACTTC.

The chain combines TRBV4-1 with TRBJ1-4; D remains ambiguous. The CDR3 runs to 14 residues. V was trimmed by 0 bases and J by 8 bases, leaving 10 bases between them. From germline, CDR1 is MGHRA and CDR2 YSYEKL. The DNA of the CDR3 is TGCGCCAGCAGCCAAGATCCGGAAGGGGAAAAACTGTTTTTT. The encoded protein is CASSQDPEGEKLFF.

The rearrangement uses TRBV30 and TRBJ2-1; maybe TRBD2 (5 bases). Germline V CDR1 and CDR2: GTSNPN, SVGIG (reference sequence). The length of the CDR3 is 13 residues. V lost 3 bases and J 3 bases, leaving 9 bases between the germline ends. The CDR3 sequence: CAWRGLVYNEQFF. CDR3 coding DNA: TGTGCCTGGAGAGGACTCGTCTACAATGAGCAGTTCTTC.

The gene calls are TRBV5-6 and TRBJ2-2, with D unclear. V shed 2 bases and J shed 4 bases, with 9 bases lying between them. The CDR3 has 14 residues. Germline V lookup: CDR1 SGHDT, CDR2 YYEEEE. DNA for the CDR3: TGTGCCAGCAGCTTACCATCGGGCACCGGGGAGCTGTTTTTT. It translates to CASSLPSGTGELFF.

This chain connects TRBV4-1 to TRBJ1-4; TRBD1 agrees at 7 bases. CDR1 is MGHRA, CDR2 YSYEKL, per germline. V was pared by 5 bases and J by 11 bases, with 14 bases of the junction left unmatched. The CDR3 has 15 amino acids. The CDR3 DNA reads as TGCGCCAGCAGCTCCCGGACAGGAAGACTTTTGAAACTGTTTTTT. Amino acid sequence: CASSSRTGRLLKLFF.

V gene TRBV27 combines with J gene TRBJ2-5; TRBD2 is a possible D gene (5 bases). Germline values: CDR1 MNHEY, CDR2 SMNVEV (reference sequence). V was shortened by 6 bases and J by 5 bases, with 10 bases between the two germline ends. CDR3 length: 12 residues. CDR3 in DNA: TGTGCCAGCAGAGGACCGGGGGAGACCCAGTACTTC. This translates into CASRGPGETQYF.

This clone was found once. The rearrangement links TRBV5-6 to TRBJ2-1; 7 bases line up with TRBD2. The CDR3 sequence is 15 residues long. The germline V gene has CDR1 SGHDT and CDR2 YYEEEE. The junction had 8 bases not matched to a gene; V was cut back by 6 bases and J by 2 bases. In nucleotides, the CDR3 is TGTGCCAGCATCCCGGGGGGAAAGGCCTACAATGAGCAGTTCTTC. Translation: CASIPGGKAYNEQFF.

CDR3 amino acids: CASSLTGRHYGYTF. The CDR3 DNA sequence: TGTGCCAGCAGTTTAACCGGGAGACACTATGGCTACACCTTC. The chain joins TRBV27 to TRBJ1-2; D ambiguous. This CDR3 is 14 amino acids long. The ends were cut back, 2 bases at V and 3 bases at J, with 10 bases in the middle. The germline CDR1 and CDR2 sequences are MNHEY and SMNVEV (reference sequence).

The genes are TRBV28 and TRBJ1-5; weak D call: TRBD1 (6 bases). Germline V gene lookup returns CDR1 MDHEN and CDR2 SYDVKM. The CDR3 has 16 amino acids. V gave up 4 bases and J gave up 2 bases, with 15 bases separating them. The CDR3 DNA reads TGTGCCAGCAGTTCCACCTTTAGACAGGGCAATCAGCCCCAGCATTTT. Protein sequence: CASSSTFRQGNQPQHF.

The chain recombines TRBV2 with TRBJ2-7; D uncertain. Per the germline V gene, CDR1 is SNHLY and CDR2 is FYNNEI. V was shortened by 2 bases and J by 3 bases, with 17 bases between the two germline ends. The CDR3 extends over 16 amino acids. As DNA, the CDR3 is TGTGCCAGCAGTGAATCCCGGGCCCAGTACTACTACGAGCAGTACTTC. Translation: CASSESRAQYYYEQYF.

V and J are TRBV5-1 and TRBJ1-3; D gene uncertain. The CDR3 sequence is 14 residues long. The V gene's germline CDR1 is SGHRS and CDR2 YFSETQ. V lost 7 bases, J lost 3 bases, and 14 bases lay in between. Here the CDR3 reads CASWTERGGNTIYF. The CDR3 DNA reads as TGCGCCAGCTGGACGGAACGGGGTGGAAACACCATATATTTT.

This clone was recorded only once. The CDR3 sequence is CASSYHTGYEQYF. CDR3 bases: TGTGCCAGTAGCTATCATACAGGTTACGAGCAGTACTTC. The chain employs TRBV19 and TRBJ2-7; TRBD1 might be the D (5 bases). CDR3 length: 13 amino acids. Looked up from germline, CDR1 is LNHDA and CDR2 is SQIVND (reference sequence). V shed 6 bases and J shed 4 bases, with 13 bases lying between them.

The J gene is TRBJ2-6, the V gene TRBV29-1, with D tentatively TRBD1 (6 bases). The germline gives CDR1 SQVTM, CDR2 ANQGSEA. The CDR3 runs to 16 residues. Trimming pared 1 base from V and 8 bases from J, leaving 18 bases between. In nucleotides, the CDR3 is TGCAGCGTTGAAGTTTATCCAGGGGCTGGTTCCAACGTCCTGACTTTC. This codes for CSVEVYPGAGSNVLTF.